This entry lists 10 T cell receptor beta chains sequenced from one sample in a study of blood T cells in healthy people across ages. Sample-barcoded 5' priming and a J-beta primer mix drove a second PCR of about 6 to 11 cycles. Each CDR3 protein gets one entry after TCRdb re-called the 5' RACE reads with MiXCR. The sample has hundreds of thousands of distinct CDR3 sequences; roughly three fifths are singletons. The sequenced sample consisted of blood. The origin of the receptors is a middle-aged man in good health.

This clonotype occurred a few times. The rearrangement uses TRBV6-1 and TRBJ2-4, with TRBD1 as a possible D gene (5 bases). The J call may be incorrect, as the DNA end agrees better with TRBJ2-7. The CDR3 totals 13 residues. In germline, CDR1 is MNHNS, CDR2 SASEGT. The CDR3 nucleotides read TGTGCCAGCAGGGCCCCAGGGATCTACGAGCAGTACTTC. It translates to CASRAPGIYEQYF.

DNA of the CDR3: TGCGCCAGCAGCCTGGGGGGCGGTACGGGCACTGAAGCTTTCTTT. Amino acids: CASSLGGGTGTEAFF. V is TRBV5-1 and J is TRBJ1-1, with D perhaps matching TRBD1 (6 bases). With 4 bases removed from V and 4 bases from J, the gap between germline ends came to 17 bases. The CDR3 is 15 amino acids. Germline V CDR1 and CDR2: SGHRS, YFSETQ.

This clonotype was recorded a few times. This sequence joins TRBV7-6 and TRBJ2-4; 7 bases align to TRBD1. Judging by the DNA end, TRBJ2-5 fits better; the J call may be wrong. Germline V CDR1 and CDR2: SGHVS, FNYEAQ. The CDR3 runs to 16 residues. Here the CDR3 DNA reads TGTGCCAGCAGTGCTACTCAGGGGGAAAGGGGGGAGACCCAGTACTTC. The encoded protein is CASSATQGERGETQYF.

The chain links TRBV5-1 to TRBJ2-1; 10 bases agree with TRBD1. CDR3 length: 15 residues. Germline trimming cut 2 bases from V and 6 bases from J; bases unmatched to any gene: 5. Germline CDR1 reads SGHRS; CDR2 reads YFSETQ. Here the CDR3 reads CASSFGQGEGNEQFF. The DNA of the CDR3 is TGCGCCAGCAGCTTTGGACAGGGGGAGGGCAATGAGCAGTTCTTC.

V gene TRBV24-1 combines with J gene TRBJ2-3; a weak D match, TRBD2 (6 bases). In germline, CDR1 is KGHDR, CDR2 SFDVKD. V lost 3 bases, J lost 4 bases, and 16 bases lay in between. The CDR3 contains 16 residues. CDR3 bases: TGTGCCACCAGTGATCCGCTGACGGGGGAGGCAGATACGCAGTATTTT. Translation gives CATSDPLTGEADTQYF.

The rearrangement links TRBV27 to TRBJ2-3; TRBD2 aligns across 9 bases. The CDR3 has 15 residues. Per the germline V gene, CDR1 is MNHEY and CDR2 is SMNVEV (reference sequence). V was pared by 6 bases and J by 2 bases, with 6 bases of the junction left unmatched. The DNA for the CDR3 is TGTGCCAGCAGGAGACTAGCGGATTACACAGATACGCAGTATTTT. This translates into CASRRLADYTDTQYF.

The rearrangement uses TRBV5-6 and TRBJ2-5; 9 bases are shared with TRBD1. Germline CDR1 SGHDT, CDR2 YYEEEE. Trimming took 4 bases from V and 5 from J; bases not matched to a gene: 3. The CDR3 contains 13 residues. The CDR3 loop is CASSDTGGETQYF. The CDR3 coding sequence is TGTGCCAGCAGCGATACAGGGGGCGAGACCCAGTACTTC.

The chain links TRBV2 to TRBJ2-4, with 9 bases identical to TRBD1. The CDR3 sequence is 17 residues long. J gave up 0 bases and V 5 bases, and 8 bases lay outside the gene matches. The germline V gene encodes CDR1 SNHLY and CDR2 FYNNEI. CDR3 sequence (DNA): TGTGCCAGCAGTTTTGCCGGGACAGGGATAGCCAAAAACATTCAGTACTTC. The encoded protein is CASSFAGTGIAKNIQYF.

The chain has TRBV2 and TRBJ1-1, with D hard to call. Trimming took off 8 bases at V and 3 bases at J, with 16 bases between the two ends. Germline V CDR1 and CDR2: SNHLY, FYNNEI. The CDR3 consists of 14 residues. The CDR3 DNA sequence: TGTGCCAGCCGGACGACCTTCGCGTACACTGAAGCTTTCTTT. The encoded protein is CASRTTFAYTEAFF.

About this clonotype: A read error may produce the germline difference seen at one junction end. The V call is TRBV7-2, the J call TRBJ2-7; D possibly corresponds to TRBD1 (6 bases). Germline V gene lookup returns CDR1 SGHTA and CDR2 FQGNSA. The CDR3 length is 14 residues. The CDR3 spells CAGSLAGVGYEQYF. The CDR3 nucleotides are TGTGCCGGCAGCTTAGCAGGGGTTGGCTACGAGCAGTACTTC.